This T cell receptor beta chain was identified during a study of T cell clonotyping in hematopoietic cell transplantation. Study-wide results and caveats: Few recipient clonotypes overlapped donors; over 95% were de novo at given depth. No sorting was done, leaving CD4 and CD8 contributions mixed. Recipient TCR diversity dropped after transplant; expanded clonotypes rose from day 30 to 180.

Concerning this clone: Its cognate antigen is unknown.

Samples: about 28 days before transplant, then days 30, 100 and 180 after. The CDR3 is made up of 14 amino acids. Germline-derived CDR1 and CDR2 are MNHNS and SASEGT. J lost 4 bases, V lost 7 bases, and 5 bases had no gene match. Assay used: immunoSEQ multiplex PCR; TCRdb lists only in-frame clones, some missing. The repertoire consists of some 14,000 clones, with approximately 95% occurring once and the leading ten covering 4% to 5%. V is TRBV6-1 and J is TRBJ1-1; 11 bases agree with TRBD1. This clonotype was obtained from a male patient aged 60 to 75 who had an allogeneic stem cell transplant from an unrelated donor, so the T cells may come from the graft donor. Some clones in this sample may be carry-over from other donors' samples. Sequences were derived from PBMCs, sampled 30 days after allogeneic stem cell transplant. The CDR3 sequence is CASNGQGAGTEAFF. The CDR3 nucleotides are TGTGCCAGCAATGGACAGGGGGCTGGCACTGAAGCTTTCTTT.